This paragraph covers one TCR beta chain sequence. These data originate in a study of beta chain features in type 1 diabetes. CDR3 length equals 15 residues. Per the germline V gene, CDR1 is MNHEY and CDR2 is SMNVEV (reference sequence). V lost 5 bases and J lost 4; bases outside the gene matches: 4. Every isolated RNA sample was fully reverse transcribed, so sequencing captured expressed TCRB transcripts. Assay: immunoSEQ multiplex PCR; the TCRdb copy retains only in-frame clones and omits some. The sample carries 90,000 to 110,000 clones, 30% to 40% recorded once. The chain links TRBV27 to TRBJ2-1, with 11 bases identical to TRBD2. Sequencing was performed on stem cell memory CD4+ T cells from blood. This sequence was found in a woman aged 18 to 35 in good health. CDR3 sequence: CASSTGTSGYNEQFF. The CDR3 nucleotides are TGTGCCAGCAGTACCGGGACTAGCGGATACAATGAGCAGTTCTTC.